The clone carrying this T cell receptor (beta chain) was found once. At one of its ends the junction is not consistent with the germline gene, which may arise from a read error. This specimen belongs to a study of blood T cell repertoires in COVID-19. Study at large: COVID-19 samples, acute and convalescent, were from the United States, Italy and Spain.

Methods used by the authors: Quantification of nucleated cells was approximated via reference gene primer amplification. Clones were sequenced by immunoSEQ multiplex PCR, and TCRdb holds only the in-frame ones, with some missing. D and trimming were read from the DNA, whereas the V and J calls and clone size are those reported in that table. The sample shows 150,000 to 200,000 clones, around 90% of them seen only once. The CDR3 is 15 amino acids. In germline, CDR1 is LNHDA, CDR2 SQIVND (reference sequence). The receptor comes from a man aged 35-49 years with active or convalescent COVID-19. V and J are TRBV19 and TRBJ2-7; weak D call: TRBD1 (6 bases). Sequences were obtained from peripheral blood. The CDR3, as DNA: TGTGCCAGTAGTCTAGACATCGGGGACACCTACGAGCGGTACTTC. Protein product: CASSLDIGDTYERYF.